The clone carrying this T cell receptor beta chain was seen a handful of times. Its antigen is not known. The data were taken from a study of T cells in Graves' hyperthyroidism and ophthalmopathy. Study-level findings and limits: Blood also showed most of the thyroid clonotypes that were expanded above 0.001. A 13 V-J signature model discriminated ophthalmopathy versus stable hyperthyroidism.

The PBMCs studied were ones that came from about 10 ml fresh peripheral blood. The V gene's germline CDR1 is MGHDK and CDR2 SYGVNS. The V end lost 6 bases, the J end lost 5 bases, and 13 bases lay between the germline ends. The CDR3 has 14 amino acids. The TCR beta CDR3 regions underwent amplification using RNA transcripts as the source. HTBI primers were used for first-round RT-PCR of the TCR CDR3. TCRdb redid the calling of the multiplex PCR reads with MiXCR, one entry per CDR3 protein. The sample lists some 800,000 distinct CDR3 sequences; roughly 40% were seen once. V usage is TRBV25-1 and J usage is TRBJ2-2; D gene unclear. This TCR derives from a man aged 18 to 30 with Graves' hyperthyroidism. The sequencing sample was made of blood. This CDR3 is CASSHLQGTGELFF. The DNA of the CDR3 is TGTGCCAGCAGCCACCTCCAAGGGACCGGGGAGCTGTTTTTT.